Below, 14 T cell receptor beta chains from the same sample are listed, as sequenced in a study of neurological immune-mediated disorders. TCRdb passed the 5' RACE reads through MiXCR, listing each CDR3 protein once. The data hold under 35,000 distinct CDR3 sequences, with 1.5% observed a single time. The sample taken for sequencing was PBMCs. Every receptor here comes from a woman aged 25-40 years with multiple sclerosis.

This clonotype was picked up many times. V gene TRBV5-1 combines with J gene TRBJ2-1; 12 positions agree with TRBD1. Germline lookup yields CDR1 SGHRS and CDR2 YFSETQ. The CDR3 is made up of 15 amino acids. J gave up 7 bases and V 5 bases, and 7 bases lay outside the gene matches. The CDR3 DNA reads TGCGCCAGCAGACTAGGGACAGGGGGCTTAAATGAGCAGTTCTTC. Translating it yields CASRLGTGGLNEQFF.

This clonotype was observed a few times. The V gene is TRBV3-1, the J gene TRBJ1-4; D is unclear. Trimming removed 0 bases from V and 4 bases from J, with 9 bases in between. Germline V CDR1 and CDR2: LGHDT, YNNKEL (reference sequence). The CDR3 has 15 amino acids. Here the CDR3 reads CASSQDKGFNEKLFF. As DNA, the CDR3 is TGTGCCAGCAGCCAAGATAAGGGATTTAATGAAAAACTGTTTTTT. Variable domain in full (rest from reference TRBV3-1 and TRBJ1-4): DTAVSQTPKYLVTQMGNDKSIKCEQNLGHDTMYWYKQDSKKFLKIMFSYNNKELIINETVPNRFSPKSPDKAHLNLHINSLELGDSAVYFCASSQDKGFNEKLFFGSGTQLSVL.

This clonotype was detected ten times or more. The V call is TRBV5-5, the J call TRBJ1-2, with a weak D call TRBD1 (5 bases). Germline assignment: CDR1 SGHKS and CDR2 YYEKEE (reference sequence). This CDR3 is built from 13 residues. Trimming pared 1 base from V and 4 bases from J, leaving 8 bases between. CDR3 loop: CASSLQGSYGYTF. The CDR3, as DNA: TGTGCCAGCAGCTTGCAGGGATCCTATGGCTACACCTTC.

This clonotype has a count of ten or more. This chain's CDR3 is CSASPPGTGSSGNTIYF. DNA for the CDR3: TGCAGTGCTAGTCCCCCGGGGACTGGGAGCTCTGGAAACACCATATATTTT. The chain combines TRBV20-1 with TRBJ1-3, with a tentative D call TRBD1 (5 bases). The CDR3 sequence is 17 residues long. In germline, CDR1 is DFQATT, CDR2 SNEGSKA (reference sequence). The germline V and J ends were trimmed by 3 bases and 0 bases, with 18 bases remaining between them.

This clonotype was recorded a few times. Sequence at one end of the junction differs from germline and may be a read error. The chain links TRBV5-1 to TRBJ2-3; 7 nucleotides line up with TRBD2. Germline V gene data show CDR1 as SGHRS and CDR2 as YFSETQ. The CDR3 totals 15 residues. The CDR3 loop is CTSNLGKGGPDTQYF. The CDR3 bases are TGCACCAGCAACCTTGGGAAGGGAGGGCCAGATACGCAGTATTTT.

The V gene is TRBV20-1, the J gene TRBJ2-7, with 11 bases aligning to TRBD2. This CDR3 has 14 residues. Trimming cost V 3 bases and J 7 bases; bases outside gene matches: 8. The V gene's germline CDR1 is DFQATT and CDR2 SNEGSKA (reference sequence). The CDR3 DNA reads as TGCAGTGCTAGGGATAGCGGGGGGGCCACAGAGCAGTACTTC. Its translation: CSARDSGGATEQYF.

This clonotype was seen at least ten times. CDR3 residues: CASKQGWTEAFF. In DNA, the CDR3 is TGTGCCAGCAAGCAGGGGTGGACTGAAGCTTTCTTT. This rearrangement joins TRBV7-2 to TRBJ1-1; the D gene is possibly TRBD1 (6 bases). Germline CDR1 reads SGHTA; CDR2 reads FQGNSA. Trimming shortened V by 7 bases and J by 5 bases, and 11 bases separated the two germline ends. The CDR3 covers 12 residues.

In its sample, this clonotype was seen many times. The rearrangement uses TRBV11-2 and TRBJ1-3; D remains ambiguous. The CDR3 contains 14 residues. V was shortened by 5 bases and J by 5 bases, with 13 bases between the two germline ends. Germline V gene sequence: CDR1 SGHAT, CDR2 FQNNGV. The CDR3 coding sequence is TGTGCCAGCAGCCCGGGGTCGAACAGAAACACCATATATTTT. Translated, it gives CASSPGSNRNTIYF. The full variable domain, completed using reference TRBV11-2 and TRBJ1-3, is EAGVAQSPRYKIIEKRQSVAFWCNPISGHATLYWYQQILGQGPKLLIQFQNNGVVDDSQLPKDRFSAERLKGVDSTLKIQPAKLEDSAVYLCASSPGSNRNTIYFGEGSWLTVV.

This clonotype was seen ten or more times. The chain couples TRBV9 to TRBJ2-5, with D unresolved. CDR3 length: 17 amino acids. V was pared by 4 bases and J by 0 bases, with 19 bases between. Per the germline V gene, CDR1 is SGDLS and CDR2 is YYNGEE. The CDR3 DNA is TGTGCCAGCAGCCCCCCCTCCCGCGCACAGTACCAAGAGACCCAGTACTTC. This translates into CASSPPSRAQYQETQYF.

This clonotype was seen a handful of times. The chain carries TRBV4-1 and TRBJ1-4, with unresolved D. Trimming pared 6 bases from V and 5 bases from J, leaving 13 bases between. The germline V gene has CDR1 MGHRA and CDR2 YSYEKL. CDR3 size: 14 residues. This CDR3 reads CASRALVRNEKLFF. CDR3 DNA sequence: TGCGCCAGCAGGGCCCTGGTCAGGAATGAAAAACTGTTTTTT.

This clonotype was counted between two and nine times. The rearrangement links TRBV20-1 to TRBJ1-2; D call uncertain. CDR1 DFQATT and CDR2 SNEGSKA come from the germline V gene (reference sequence). The CDR3 has 12 residues. V was pared by 3 bases and J by 2 bases, with 7 bases between. CDR3 sequence reads: CSASPWNYGYTF. Written as DNA, the CDR3 is TGCAGTGCTAGCCCCTGGAACTATGGCTACACCTTC.

Ten or more counts support this clonotype. V and J are TRBV20-1 and TRBJ1-1; 10 positions agree with TRBD1. CDR3 size: 13 residues. V shed 5 bases and J 4 bases; nucleotides not matched to a gene: 4. Germline V CDR1 and CDR2: DFQATT, SNEGSKA (reference sequence). The CDR3 DNA is TGCAGTGCTCCCGGGACAGGGGTCACTGAAGCTTTCTTT. Translated, it gives CSAPGTGVTEAFF.

This clonotype occurred many times. The rearrangement links TRBV20-1 to TRBJ1-1; no definite D call. CDR1 is DFQATT and CDR2 is SNEGSKA in the germline V gene (reference sequence). Trimming stripped 4 bases from V and 1 base from J, with 7 bases between. CDR3 length equals 12 residues. The CDR3 loop reads CSATVPNTEAFF. The CDR3 nucleotides read TGCAGTGCTACAGTACCGAACACTGAAGCTTTCTTT.

This clonotype was found many times. This chain joins TRBV5-1 and TRBJ1-1; perhaps TRBD1 as D (6 bases). Per germline, CDR1 SGHRS and CDR2 YFSETQ. The CDR3 covers 14 residues. The ends were cut back, 0 bases at V and 6 bases at J, with 12 bases in the middle. The DNA for the CDR3 is TGCGCCAGCAGCTTGGAGGGACACACTTCTGAAGCTTTCTTT. Its translation is CASSLEGHTSEAFF.